This T cell receptor (beta chain) comes out of a study of cytomegalovirus exposure and HLA in healthy donors. 60 Vbeta and 13 Jbeta primers were used in PCR. Produced via immunoSEQ multiplex PCR; TCRdb's table is partial and in-frame only. The sample includes about 120,000 clones, 81% of them seen just once. The receptor was isolated from a woman between 40 and 55 years old in good health and CMV-seronegative. The sequenced sample was PBMCs.

The DNA of the CDR3 is TGTGCCAGCAGCCCAAGGACTAGTCGGCAGTACGAGCAGTACTTC. Translating gives CASSPRTSRQYEQYF. This chain links TRBV7-9 with TRBJ2-7; 7 nucleotides align to TRBD2. V lost 5 bases, J lost 4 bases, and 11 bases stayed unmatched. This CDR3 has 15 amino acids. The germline V gene has CDR1 SEHNR and CDR2 FQNEAQ (reference sequence).